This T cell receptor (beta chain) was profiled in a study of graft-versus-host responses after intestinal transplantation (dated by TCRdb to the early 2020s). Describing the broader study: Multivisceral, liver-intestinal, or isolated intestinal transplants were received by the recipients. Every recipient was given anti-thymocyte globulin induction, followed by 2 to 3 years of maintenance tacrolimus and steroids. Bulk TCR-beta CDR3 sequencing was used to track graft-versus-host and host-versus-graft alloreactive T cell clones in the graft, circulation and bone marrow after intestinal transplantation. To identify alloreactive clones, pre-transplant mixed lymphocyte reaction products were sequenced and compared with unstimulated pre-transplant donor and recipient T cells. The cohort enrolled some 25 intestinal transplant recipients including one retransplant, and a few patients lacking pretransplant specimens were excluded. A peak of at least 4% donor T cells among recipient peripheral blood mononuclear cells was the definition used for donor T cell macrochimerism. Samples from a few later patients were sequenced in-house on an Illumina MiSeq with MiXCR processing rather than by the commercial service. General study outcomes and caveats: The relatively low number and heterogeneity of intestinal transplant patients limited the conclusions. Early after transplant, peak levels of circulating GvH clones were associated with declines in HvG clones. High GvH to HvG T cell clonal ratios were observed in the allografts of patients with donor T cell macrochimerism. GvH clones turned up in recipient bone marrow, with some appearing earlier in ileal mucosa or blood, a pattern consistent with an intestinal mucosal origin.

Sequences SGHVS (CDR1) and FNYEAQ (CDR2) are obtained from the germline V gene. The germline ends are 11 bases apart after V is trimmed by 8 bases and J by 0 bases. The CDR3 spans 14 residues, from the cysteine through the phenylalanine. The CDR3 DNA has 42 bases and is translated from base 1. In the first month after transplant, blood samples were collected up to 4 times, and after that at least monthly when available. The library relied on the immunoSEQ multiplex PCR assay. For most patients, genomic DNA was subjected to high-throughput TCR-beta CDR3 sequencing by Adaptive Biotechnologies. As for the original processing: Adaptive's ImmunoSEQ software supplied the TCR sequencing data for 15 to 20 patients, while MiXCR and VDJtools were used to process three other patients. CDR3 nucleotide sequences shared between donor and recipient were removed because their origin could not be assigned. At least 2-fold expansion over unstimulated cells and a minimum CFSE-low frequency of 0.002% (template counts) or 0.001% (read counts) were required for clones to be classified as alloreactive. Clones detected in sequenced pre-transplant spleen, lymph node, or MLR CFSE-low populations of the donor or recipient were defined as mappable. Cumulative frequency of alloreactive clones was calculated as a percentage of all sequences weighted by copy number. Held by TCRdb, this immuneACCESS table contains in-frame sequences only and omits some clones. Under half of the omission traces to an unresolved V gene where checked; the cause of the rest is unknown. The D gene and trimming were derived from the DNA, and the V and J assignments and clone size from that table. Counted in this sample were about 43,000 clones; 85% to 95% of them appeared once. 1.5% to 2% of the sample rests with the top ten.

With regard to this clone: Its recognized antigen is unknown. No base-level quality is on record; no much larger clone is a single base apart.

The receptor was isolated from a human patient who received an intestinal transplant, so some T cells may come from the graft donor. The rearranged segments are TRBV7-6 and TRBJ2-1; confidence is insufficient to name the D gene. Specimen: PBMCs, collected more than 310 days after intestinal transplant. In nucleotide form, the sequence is TGTGCCAGCGGGGTTTCGAGCTCCTACAATGAGCAGTTCTTC. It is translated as CASGVSSSYNEQFF.